The 31 T cell receptor beta chains presented below share a single source sample, sequenced in a study of T cells in localized non-small cell lung cancer. Assay: immunoSEQ multiplex PCR; the TCRdb copy retains only in-frame clones and omits some. The table lists several thousand clones, about 15% of them singletons, with 4% to 6% in the top ten. Sequenced here: normal lung tissue next to the tumor, sampled before any cancer treatment. Receptor source: a male donor aged 60 or over with stage II squamous cell lung carcinoma.

The gene calls are TRBV15 and TRBJ2-7; 9 positions agree with TRBD1. The CDR3 is 14 residues long. CDR1 is LNHNV and CDR2 is YYDKDF in the germline V gene (reference sequence). Trimming removed 2 bases from V and 6 bases from J; junction bases left unmatched: 5. The DNA for the CDR3 is TGTGCCACCAGCAGACTGGGACAGGGTGCCGAGCAGTACTTC. It is translated as CATSRLGQGAEQYF.

This clone came up a few times. The CDR3 DNA follows: TGTGCCAGCAGCGGAGACAGCTATACTAACTATGGCTACACCTTC. Its translation is CASSGDSYTNYGYTF. This rearrangement joins TRBV9 to TRBJ1-2; possibly TRBD1 for D (5 bases). Trimming cost V 3 bases and J 0 bases, with 12 bases left between them. Germline assignment: CDR1 SGDLS and CDR2 YYNGEE. There are 15 residues in the CDR3.

The V and J genes are TRBV19 and TRBJ2-1, with D possibly being TRBD2 (6 bases). The CDR3 is made up of 14 amino acids. The V end was cut by 7 bases, the J end by 0 bases, with 10 bases between. Germline CDR1 LNHDA, CDR2 SQIVND (reference sequence). DNA for the CDR3: TGTGCCAGTAATACCGGGAGCTCCTACAATGAGCAGTTCTTC. Encoded protein: CASNTGSSYNEQFF.

This clone is medium-sized. The J gene is TRBJ2-5, the V gene TRBV11-3; 8 bases fit TRBD1. The CDR3 is made up of 14 amino acids. Unmatched junction bases numbered 6, after V lost 5 bases and J lost 4 bases. Germline CDR1 is SGHNT and CDR2 is YENEEA. CDR3 in DNA: TGTGCCAGCAGCCCGACAGGGGCCAGAGAGACCCAGTACTTC. Amino acid sequence: CASSPTGARETQYF. The full variable domain, in which reference TRBV11-3 and TRBJ2-5 provide the parts outside the CDR3, is EAGVVQSPRYKIIEKKQPVAFWCNPISGHNTLYWYLQNLGQGPELLIRYENEEAVDDSQLPKDRFSAERLKGVDSTLKIQPAELGDSAVYLCASSPTGARETQYFGPGTRLLVL.

The gene calls are TRBV18 and TRBJ1-2, with TRBD1 as a possible D gene (6 bases). The length of the CDR3 is 17 residues. Trimming took off 2 bases at V and 0 bases at J, with 16 bases between the two ends. Germline assignment: CDR1 KGHSH and CDR2 LQKENI. This CDR3 reads CASSPDGRGLTNYGYTF. The CDR3 DNA reads as TGTGCCAGCTCACCAGACGGCAGGGGTCTAACTAACTATGGCTACACCTTC.

This clone was recorded at least ten times. The V gene is TRBV11-3, the J gene TRBJ2-1; D might be TRBD2 (5 bases). The germline V gene has CDR1 SGHNT and CDR2 YENEEA. This CDR3 comprises 15 residues. Trimming stripped 1 base from V and 4 bases from J, with 11 bases between. CDR3 in DNA: TGTGCCAGCAGCTTAGGTAGCGCCACGTACAATGAGCAGTTCTTC. It is translated as CASSLGSATYNEQFF.

The V and J genes are TRBV30 and TRBJ1-2; D unclear. The germline V and J ends were trimmed by 0 bases and 0 bases, with 8 bases remaining between them. The CDR3 is 14 amino acids. Germline CDR1 is GTSNPN and CDR2 is SVGIG (reference sequence). The CDR3, as DNA: TGTGCCTGGAGTGTGACCAGCTCTAACTATGGCTACACCTTC. As protein: CAWSVTSSNYGYTF.

The gene calls are TRBV7-4 and TRBJ2-5, with TRBD1 as a possible D gene (6 bases). Trimming took 5 bases from V and 6 from J, leaving 13 bases between them. This CDR3 is built from 13 residues. Germline loops: CDR1 SGHVT, CDR2 SQSDAQ. The CDR3 region has the DNA TGTGCCAGCAGCGCACAGGGCTTACAGACCCAGTACTTC. Residues: CASSAQGLQTQYF. Looking up the rest from reference TRBV7-4 and TRBJ2-5 gives the full variable domain: GAGVSQSPRYKVAKRGRDVALRCDSISGHVTLYWYRQTLGQGSEVLTYSQSDAQRDKSGRPSGRFSAERPERSVSTLKIQRTEQGDSAVYLCASSAQGLQTQYFGPGTRLLVL.

There are a few counts of this clone. The chain uses TRBV6-8 and TRBJ1-1; perhaps TRBD1 as D (5 bases). V lost 6 bases to trimming and J lost 0 bases, with 11 bases between them. CDR3 length: 14 amino acids. Germline-derived CDR1 and CDR2 are MNHGY and SAAAGT. The CDR3 DNA follows: TGTGCCAGCAGGATCGGGACTTTGAACACTGAAGCTTTCTTT. It specifies CASRIGTLNTEAFF.

This clone turned up a few times. V gene TRBV6-8 combines with J gene TRBJ2-1, with 13 bases identical to TRBD2. This CDR3 comprises 15 residues. Germline assignment: CDR1 MNHGY and CDR2 SAAAGT. V gave up 4 bases and J gave up 6 bases; unmatched junction bases: 3. The chain's CDR3 is CASSSTSGRTNEQFF. The CDR3, as DNA: TGTGCCAGCAGTTCGACTAGCGGGAGGACCAATGAGCAGTTCTTC.

By sample share, this clone is medium-sized. The rearrangement uses TRBV11-3 and TRBJ1-1, with TRBD1 matching 8 bases. The junction had 2 bases not matched to a gene; V was cut back by 2 bases and J by 0 bases. This CDR3 comprises 15 residues. Germline V gene sequence: CDR1 SGHNT, CDR2 YENEEA. The CDR3 region is CASSLQGAVNTEAFF. In DNA, the CDR3 is TGTGCCAGCAGCTTACAGGGGGCCGTGAACACTGAAGCTTTCTTT.

This clone was seen ten or more times. The chain recombines TRBV11-3 with TRBJ1-1; maybe TRBD1 (6 bases). The V end lost 5 bases, the J end lost 3 bases, and 19 bases lay between the germline ends. This CDR3 region has 16 residues. The germline CDR1 and CDR2 sequences are SGHNT and YENEEA. CDR3 DNA sequence: TGTGCCAGCAGCCCGATGGGGGGGGGCGCAGACACTGAAGCTTTCTTT. Its protein product is CASSPMGGGADTEAFF.

V usage is TRBV5-1 and J usage is TRBJ1-4; a possible D gene is TRBD1 (6 bases). Trimming stripped 0 bases from V and 4 bases from J, with 7 bases between. CDR3 length equals 14 residues. The germline CDR1 and CDR2 sequences are SGHRS and YFSETQ. CDR3 sequence reads: CASSLVQGNEKLFF. The CDR3 DNA reads as TGCGCCAGCAGCTTGGTACAGGGTAATGAAAAACTGTTTTTT.

The rearrangement links TRBV18 to TRBJ1-2; the D gene is possibly TRBD1 (5 bases). This CDR3 contains 15 residues. Germline lookup yields CDR1 KGHSH and CDR2 LQKENI. V lost 0 bases to trimming and J lost 5 bases, with 13 bases between them. The CDR3 loop is CASSPPGGAGYGYTF. Here the CDR3 DNA reads TGTGCCAGCTCACCACCAGGAGGGGCGGGGTATGGCTACACCTTC.

V gene TRBV6-8 combines with J gene TRBJ1-4; possible D gene TRBD1, 5 bases. Germline CDR1 reads MNHGY; CDR2 reads SAAAGT. The CDR3 consists of 13 residues. V lost 10 bases and J lost 3, with 12 bases in between. The CDR3 DNA follows: TGTGCCACCCGGGACTTATCTAATGAAAAACTGTTTTTT. Its protein product is CATRDLSNEKLFF.

By proportion, this clone is medium-sized. The rearrangement joins TRBV11-3 to TRBJ2-1; 10 bases map to TRBD2. Germline values: CDR1 SGHNT, CDR2 YENEEA. The CDR3 extends over 15 amino acids. The V segment lost 5 bases and the J segment 6 bases; nucleotides outside the gene matches: 7. CDR3 coding DNA: TGTGCCAGCAGCCCCCTCGGACTAGCGGCCAATGAGCAGTTCTTC. This sequence encodes CASSPLGLAANEQFF.

V is TRBV18 and J is TRBJ2-7, with D unclear. Germline loops: CDR1 KGHSH, CDR2 LQKENI. The CDR3 covers 14 residues. Trimming took off 1 base at V and 7 bases at J, with 14 bases between the two ends. The CDR3 region has the DNA TGTGCCAGCTCACCACGACGAACGGCCGAAGAGCAGTACTTC. It translates to CASSPRRTAEEQYF.

This clone was seen a few times. This chain links TRBV11-3 with TRBJ2-7; 12 nucleotides agree with TRBD2. The germline CDR1 and CDR2 sequences are SGHNT and YENEEA. V shed 5 bases and J 3 bases; nucleotides not matched to a gene: 2. This CDR3 region has 14 residues. The CDR3 DNA follows: TGTGCCAGCAGCAAGACTAGCGGGAGCTACGAGCAGTACTTC. Translated, it gives CASSKTSGSYEQYF.

A few counts support this clone. The rearrangement uses TRBV19 and TRBJ1-2; D gene ambiguous. Trimming pared 5 bases from V and 2 bases from J, leaving 12 bases between. This CDR3 contains 14 residues. Germline CDR1 LNHDA, CDR2 SQIVND (reference sequence). The CDR3 DNA reads as TGTGCCAGTAGTCCCCCGACAACGAACTATGGCTACACCTTC. Amino acid sequence: CASSPPTTNYGYTF.

This clone was observed a handful of times. This sequence joins TRBV14 and TRBJ2-7; 8 bases align to TRBD2. CDR1 and CDR2 (germline): SGHDN, FVKESK. The CDR3 has 16 residues. The trim removed 4 bases at V and 0 bases at J, leaving 8 bases unmatched. CDR3 residues: CASSPPGGGSSYEQYF. CDR3 in DNA: TGTGCCAGCAGCCCCCCCGGCGGGGGGTCCTCCTACGAGCAGTACTTC.

V and J are TRBV9 and TRBJ2-5, with a weak D call TRBD2 (6 bases). Germline assignment: CDR1 SGDLS and CDR2 YYNGEE. The V end lost 0 bases, the J end lost 3 bases, and 21 bases lay between the germline ends. The CDR3 totals 18 residues. In DNA, the CDR3 is TGTGCCAGCAGCGTAGGTCCCAGGTCTCGGCGGGATGAAGAGACCCAGTACTTC. Residues: CASSVGPRSRRDEETQYF.

This clone is large (0.1 to 1%). This sequence joins TRBV15 and TRBJ1-4; D may be TRBD1 (6 bases). The CDR3 runs 15 residues. Germline V gene lookup returns CDR1 LNHNV and CDR2 YYDKDF (reference sequence). Trimming stripped 0 bases from V and 7 bases from J, with 12 bases between. CDR3 amino acids: CATSREQGNAEKLFF. DNA for the CDR3: TGTGCCACCAGCAGAGAACAGGGAAACGCTGAAAAACTGTTTTTT.

This sequence joins TRBV11-3 and TRBJ2-1, with 9 nucleotides matching TRBD2. This CDR3 region has 16 residues. Per the germline V gene, CDR1 is SGHNT and CDR2 is YENEEA. Trimming at V came to 3 bases and at J to 3 bases, leaving 6 bases not matched to a gene. The CDR3 DNA reads as TGTGCCAGCAGCTTGGGGGGTAGCGGGGGCTACAATGAGCAGTTCTTC. This sequence encodes CASSLGGSGGYNEQFF.

The chain carries TRBV7-8 and TRBJ1-2, with 7 nucleotides matching TRBD1. Unmatched junction bases numbered 1, after V lost 4 bases and J lost 2 bases. Germline CDR1 SGHVS, CDR2 FQNEAQ. This CDR3 is 13 amino acids long. In DNA form, the CDR3 reads TGTGCCAGCAGCTCGACAGGGAACTATGGCTACACCTTC. Protein sequence: CASSSTGNYGYTF. Full variable domain (rest looked up from reference TRBV7-8 and TRBJ1-2): GAGVSQSPRYKVAKRGQDVALRCDPISGHVSLFWYQQALGQGPEFLTYFQNEAQLDKSGLPSDRFFAERPEGSVSTLKIQRTQQEDSAVYLCASSSTGNYGYTFGSGTRLTVV.

This clone was counted between two and nine times. This rearrangement joins TRBV11-3 to TRBJ2-5, with 9 bases aligning to TRBD2. The junction had 5 bases not matched to a gene; V was cut back by 5 bases and J by 4 bases. The CDR3 contains 14 residues. In germline, CDR1 is SGHNT, CDR2 YENEEA. CDR3 residues: CASSVSGRGETQYF. Written as DNA, the CDR3 is TGTGCCAGCAGCGTTAGCGGGAGAGGAGAGACCCAGTACTTC.

This clone was seen more than once but under ten times. This rearrangement joins TRBV7-8 to TRBJ1-2; maybe TRBD1 (5 bases). V lost 5 bases to trimming and J lost 3 bases, with 10 bases between them. Germline CDR1 reads SGHVS; CDR2 reads FQNEAQ. The CDR3 covers 13 residues. The chain's CDR3 is CASSPRRDYGYTF. The CDR3 nucleotides are TGTGCCAGCAGCCCACGCAGGGACTATGGCTACACCTTC.

This clone was counted many times. The chain carries TRBV11-3 and TRBJ2-5; 9 positions match TRBD2. V gave up 5 bases and J gave up 5 bases; unmatched junction bases: 21. The CDR3 contains 19 residues. Germline V gene sequence: CDR1 SGHNT, CDR2 YENEEA. Here the CDR3 reads CASSPGRTAGGAGRETQYF. The DNA for the CDR3 is TGTGCCAGCAGCCCGGGACGGACAGCGGGGGGCGCGGGCCGGGAGACCCAGTACTTC. Filled out from reference TRBV11-3 and TRBJ2-5, the complete variable domain reads EAGVVQSPRYKIIEKKQPVAFWCNPISGHNTLYWYLQNLGQGPELLIRYENEEAVDDSQLPKDRFSAERLKGVDSTLKIQPAELGDSAVYLCASSPGRTAGGAGRETQYFGPGTRLLVL.

This clone is medium-sized in the sample. The V gene is TRBV30, the J gene TRBJ2-3; TRBD2 matches at 8 bases. V was pared by 2 bases and J by 3 bases, with 4 bases of the junction left unmatched. The V gene's germline CDR1 is GTSNPN and CDR2 SVGIG (reference sequence). This CDR3 is built from 14 residues. The CDR3 coding sequence is TGTGCCTGGAGTAAGAGCGGGAGTACAGATACGCAGTATTTT. Amino acid sequence: CAWSKSGSTDTQYF.

The chain uses TRBV30 and TRBJ1-2, with 10 bases fitting TRBD1. Germline V gene lookup returns CDR1 GTSNPN and CDR2 SVGIG (reference sequence). The CDR3 spans 14 residues. The V gene end was trimmed by 4 bases and the J gene end by 5 bases; junction bases not matched to a gene: 7. This CDR3 reads CAWTRQGAMYGYTF. CDR3 coding DNA: TGTGCCTGGACTCGACAGGGGGCGATGTATGGCTACACCTTC.

In its sample, this clone was seen a few times. The chain has TRBV12-2 and TRBJ2-7; TRBD1, the table's D call, lacks a check against the DNA. TRBV12-2 is shown as a pseudogene. The length of the CDR3 is 16 residues. The CDR3 reads CASRLPGHSTSYEQYF. The DNA for the CDR3 is TGTGCAAGTCGCTTACCGGGACACTCAACCTCCTACGAGCAGTACTTC.

The chain is built from TRBV6-8 and TRBJ2-1, with 8 nucleotides matching TRBD1. V dropped 6 bases and J dropped 7; count of bases not matched to a gene: 14. The CDR3 consists of 16 residues. Germline V gene data show CDR1 as MNHGY and CDR2 as SAAAGT. CDR3 sequence reads: CASSIRSQGASNEQFF. DNA for the CDR3: TGTGCCAGCAGCATTAGGTCCCAGGGGGCCTCGAATGAGCAGTTCTTC.